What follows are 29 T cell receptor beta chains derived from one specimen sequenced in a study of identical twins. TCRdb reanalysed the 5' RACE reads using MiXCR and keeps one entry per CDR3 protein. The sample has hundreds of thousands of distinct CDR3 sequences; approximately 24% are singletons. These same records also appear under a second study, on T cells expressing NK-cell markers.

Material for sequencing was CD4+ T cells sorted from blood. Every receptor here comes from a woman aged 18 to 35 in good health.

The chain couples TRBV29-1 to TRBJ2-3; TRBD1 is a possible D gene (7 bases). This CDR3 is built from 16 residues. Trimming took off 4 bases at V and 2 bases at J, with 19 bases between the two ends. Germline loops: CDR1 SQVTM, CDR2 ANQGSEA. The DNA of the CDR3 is TGCAGCGTTGGACCTCGACAGGGAGGACCCACAGATACGCAGTATTTT. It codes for CSVGPRQGGPTDTQYF.

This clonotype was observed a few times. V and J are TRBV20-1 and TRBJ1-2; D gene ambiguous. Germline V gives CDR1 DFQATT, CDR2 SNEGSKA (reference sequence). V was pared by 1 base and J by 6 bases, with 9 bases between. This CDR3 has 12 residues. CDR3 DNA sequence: TGCAGTGCTAGAGGCTCTGGGGATGGCTACACCTTC. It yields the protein CSARGSGDGYTF.

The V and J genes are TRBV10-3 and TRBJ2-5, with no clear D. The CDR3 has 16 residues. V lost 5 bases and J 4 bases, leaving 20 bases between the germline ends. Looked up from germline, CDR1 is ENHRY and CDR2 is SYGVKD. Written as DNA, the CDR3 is TGTGCCATCAGTTCCCAGAGCGCTTCGTCCGGAGAGACCCAGTACTTC. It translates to CAISSQSASSGETQYF.

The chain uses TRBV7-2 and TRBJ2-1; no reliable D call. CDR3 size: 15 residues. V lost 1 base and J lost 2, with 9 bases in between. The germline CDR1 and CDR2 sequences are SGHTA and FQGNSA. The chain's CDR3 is CASSLEAVAYNEQFF. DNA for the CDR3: TGTGCCAGCAGCTTAGAGGCCGTGGCCTACAATGAGCAGTTCTTC.

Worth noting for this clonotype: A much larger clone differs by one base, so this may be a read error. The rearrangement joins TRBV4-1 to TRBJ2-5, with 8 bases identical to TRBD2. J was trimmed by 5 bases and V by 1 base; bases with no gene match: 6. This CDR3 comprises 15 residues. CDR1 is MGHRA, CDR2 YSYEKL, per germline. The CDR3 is CASSQVVSGNETQYF. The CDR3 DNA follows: TGCGCCAGCAGCCAAGTGGTTAGCGGGAATGAGACCCAGTACTTC.

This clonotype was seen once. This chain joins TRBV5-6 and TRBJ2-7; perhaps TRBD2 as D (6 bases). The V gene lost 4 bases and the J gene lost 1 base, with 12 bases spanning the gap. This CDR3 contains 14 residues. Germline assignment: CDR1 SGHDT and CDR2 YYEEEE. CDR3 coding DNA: TGTGCCAGCAGCCCATTCCGGGGGTCCTACGAGCAGTACTTC. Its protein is CASSPFRGSYEQYF.

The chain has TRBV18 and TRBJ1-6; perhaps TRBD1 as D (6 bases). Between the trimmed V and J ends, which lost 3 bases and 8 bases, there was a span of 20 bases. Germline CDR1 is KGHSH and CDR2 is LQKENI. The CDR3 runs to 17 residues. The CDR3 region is CASSPGLTGVHHSPLHF. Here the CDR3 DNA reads TGTGCCAGCTCACCCGGGTTGACAGGCGTTCATCATTCACCCCTCCACTTT. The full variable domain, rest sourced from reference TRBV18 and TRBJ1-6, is NAGVMQNPRHLVRRRGQEARLRCSPMKGHSHVYWYRQLPEEGLKFMVYLQKENIIDESGMPKERFSAEFPKEGPSILRIQQVVRGDSAAYFCASSPGLTGVHHSPLHFGNGTRLTVT.

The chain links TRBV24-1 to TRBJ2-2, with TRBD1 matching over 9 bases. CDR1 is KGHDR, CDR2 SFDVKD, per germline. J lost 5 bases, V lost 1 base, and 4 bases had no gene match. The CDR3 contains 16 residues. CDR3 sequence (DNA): TGTGCCACCAGTGATTTCCGACAGGGGGGGACCGGGGAGCTGTTTTTT. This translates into CATSDFRQGGTGELFF.

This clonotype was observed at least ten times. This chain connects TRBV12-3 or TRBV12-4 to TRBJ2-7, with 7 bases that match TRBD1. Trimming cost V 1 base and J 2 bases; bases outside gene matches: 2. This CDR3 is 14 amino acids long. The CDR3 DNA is TGTGCCAGCAGTTTAGACAGGGGCCCCTACGAGCAGTACTTC. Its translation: CASSLDRGPYEQYF.

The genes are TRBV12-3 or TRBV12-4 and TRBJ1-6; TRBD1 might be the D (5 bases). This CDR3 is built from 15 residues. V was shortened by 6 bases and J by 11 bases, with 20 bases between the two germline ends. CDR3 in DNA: TGTGCCAGCAGCCCCCAGGATCCGGGGACGACACCCCTCCACTTT. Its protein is CASSPQDPGTTPLHF.

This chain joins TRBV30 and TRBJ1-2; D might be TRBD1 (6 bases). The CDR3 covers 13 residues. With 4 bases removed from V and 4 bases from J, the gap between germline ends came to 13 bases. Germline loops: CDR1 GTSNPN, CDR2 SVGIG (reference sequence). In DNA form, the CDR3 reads TGTGCCTGGACGCAGGGGTTTTCCTATGGCTACACCTTC. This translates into CAWTQGFSYGYTF.

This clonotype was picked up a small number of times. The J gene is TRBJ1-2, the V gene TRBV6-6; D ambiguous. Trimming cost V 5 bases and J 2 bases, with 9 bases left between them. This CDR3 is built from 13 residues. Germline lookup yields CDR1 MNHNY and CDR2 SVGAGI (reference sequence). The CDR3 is CASSPTSNYGYTF. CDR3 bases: TGTGCCAGCAGTCCGACGAGCAACTATGGCTACACCTTC.

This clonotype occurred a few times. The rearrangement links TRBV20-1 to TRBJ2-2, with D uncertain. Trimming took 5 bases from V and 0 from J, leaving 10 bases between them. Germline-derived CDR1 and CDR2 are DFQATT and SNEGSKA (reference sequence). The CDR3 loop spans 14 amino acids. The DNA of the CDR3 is TGCAGTGCTGGGTTTGGTACGAACACCGGGGAGCTGTTTTTT. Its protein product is CSAGFGTNTGELFF.

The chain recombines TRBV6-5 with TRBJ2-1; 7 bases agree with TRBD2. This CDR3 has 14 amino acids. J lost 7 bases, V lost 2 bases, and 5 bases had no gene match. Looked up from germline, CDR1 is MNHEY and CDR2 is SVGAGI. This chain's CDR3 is CASSYAGEVNEQFF. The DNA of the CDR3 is TGTGCCAGCAGTTACGCGGGAGAGGTTAATGAGCAGTTCTTC.

The CDR3 reads CSATPGQGKEFF. CDR3 DNA: TGCAGTGCTACGCCGGGACAGGGAAAGGAGTTCTTC. The chain links TRBV20-1 to TRBJ2-1; the match to TRBD1 covers 9 bases. The germline gives CDR1 DFQATT, CDR2 SNEGSKA (reference sequence). V dropped 4 bases and J dropped 14; count of bases not matched to a gene: 9. The CDR3 is 12 residues long.

The CDR3 sequence is CASSVVGAQETQYF. CDR3 nucleotide sequence: TGTGCCAGCAGCGTAGTAGGGGCTCAAGAGACCCAGTACTTC. The rearrangement uses TRBV9 and TRBJ2-5; D is perhaps TRBD1 (5 bases). V dropped 0 bases and J dropped 2 bases, with 8 bases sitting between them. The length of the CDR3 is 14 residues. The germline gives CDR1 SGDLS, CDR2 YYNGEE.

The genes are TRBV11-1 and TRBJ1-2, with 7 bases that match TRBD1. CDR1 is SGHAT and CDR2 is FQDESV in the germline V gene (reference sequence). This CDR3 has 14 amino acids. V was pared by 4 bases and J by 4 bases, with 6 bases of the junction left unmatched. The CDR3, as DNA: TGTGCCAGCAGCTATGACAGGGACACCTATGGCTACACCTTC. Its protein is CASSYDRDTYGYTF.

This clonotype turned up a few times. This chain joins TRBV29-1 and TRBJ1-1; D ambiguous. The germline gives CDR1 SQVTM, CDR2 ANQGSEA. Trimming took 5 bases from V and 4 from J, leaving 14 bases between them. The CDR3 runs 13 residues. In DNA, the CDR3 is TGCAGCGTTTGGACCGGTGGTAGCACTGAAGCTTTCTTT. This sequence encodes CSVWTGGSTEAFF.

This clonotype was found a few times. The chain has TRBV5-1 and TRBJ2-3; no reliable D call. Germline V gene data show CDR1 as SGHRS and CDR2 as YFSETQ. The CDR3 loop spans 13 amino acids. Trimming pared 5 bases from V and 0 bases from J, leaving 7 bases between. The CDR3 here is CASRIGSTDTQYF. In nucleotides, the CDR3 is TGCGCCAGCAGGATTGGTAGCACAGATACGCAGTATTTT.

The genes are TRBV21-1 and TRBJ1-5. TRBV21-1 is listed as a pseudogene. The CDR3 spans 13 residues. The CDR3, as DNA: TGTGCCAGCAGGGGTGGTTACAATCAGCCCCAGCATTTT. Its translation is CASRGGYNQPQHF.

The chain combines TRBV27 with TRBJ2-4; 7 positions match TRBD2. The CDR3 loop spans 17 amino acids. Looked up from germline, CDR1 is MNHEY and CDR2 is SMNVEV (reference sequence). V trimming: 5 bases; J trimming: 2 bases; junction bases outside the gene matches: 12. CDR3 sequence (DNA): TGTGCCAGCAGTCAGGAGGGGAGGGCTAATCCCAAAAACATTCAGTACTTC. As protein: CASSQEGRANPKNIQYF.

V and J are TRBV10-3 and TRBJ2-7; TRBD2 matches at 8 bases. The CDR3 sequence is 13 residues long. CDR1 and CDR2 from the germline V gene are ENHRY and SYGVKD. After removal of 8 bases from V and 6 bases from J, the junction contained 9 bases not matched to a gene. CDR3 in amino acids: CAIVKTSDSEQYF. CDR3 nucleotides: TGTGCCATCGTGAAGACTAGCGACTCCGAGCAGTACTTC.

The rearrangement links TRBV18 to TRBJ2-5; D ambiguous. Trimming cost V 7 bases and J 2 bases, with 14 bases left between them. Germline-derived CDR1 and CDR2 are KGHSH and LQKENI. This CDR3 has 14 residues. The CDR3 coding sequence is TGTGCCAGCTGTCTCCCTGAGACACAAGAGACCCAGTACTTC. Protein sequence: CASCLPETQETQYF.

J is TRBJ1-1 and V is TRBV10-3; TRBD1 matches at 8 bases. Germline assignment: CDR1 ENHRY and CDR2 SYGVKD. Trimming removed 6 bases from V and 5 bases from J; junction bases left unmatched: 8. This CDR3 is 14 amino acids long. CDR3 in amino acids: CAISTGTGRTEAFF. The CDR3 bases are TGTGCCATCAGCACCGGGACAGGAAGAACTGAAGCTTTCTTT.

The CDR3 is CATMDAYQETQYF. CDR3 DNA sequence: TGTGCCACCATGGACGCGTACCAAGAGACCCAGTACTTC. The chain carries TRBV24-1 and TRBJ2-5; D is unresolved. Germline V CDR1 and CDR2: KGHDR, SFDVKD. The CDR3 sequence is 13 residues long. V gave up 8 bases and J gave up 0 bases, with 9 bases separating them.

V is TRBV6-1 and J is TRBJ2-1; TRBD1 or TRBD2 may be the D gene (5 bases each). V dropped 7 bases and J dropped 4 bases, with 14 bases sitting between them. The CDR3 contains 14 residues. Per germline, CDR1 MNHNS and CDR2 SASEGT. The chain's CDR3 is CASTTGLLYNEQFF. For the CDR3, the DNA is TGTGCCAGCACTACGGGGCTACTATACAATGAGCAGTTCTTC.

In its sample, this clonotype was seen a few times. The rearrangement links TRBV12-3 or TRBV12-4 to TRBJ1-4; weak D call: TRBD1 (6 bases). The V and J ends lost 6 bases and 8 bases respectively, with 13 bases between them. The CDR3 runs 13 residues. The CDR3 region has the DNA TGTGCCAGCAGCCACAGCAGGGGAGAAAAACTGTTTTTT. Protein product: CASSHSRGEKLFF.

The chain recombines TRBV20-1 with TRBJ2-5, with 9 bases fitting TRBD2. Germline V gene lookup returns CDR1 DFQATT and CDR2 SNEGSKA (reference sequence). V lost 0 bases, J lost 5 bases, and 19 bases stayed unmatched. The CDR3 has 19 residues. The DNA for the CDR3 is TGCAGTGCTAGAGATCACGCGGGGGCTAGCGGGGCATCGCGGGAGACCCAGTACTTC. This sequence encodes CSARDHAGASGASRETQYF.

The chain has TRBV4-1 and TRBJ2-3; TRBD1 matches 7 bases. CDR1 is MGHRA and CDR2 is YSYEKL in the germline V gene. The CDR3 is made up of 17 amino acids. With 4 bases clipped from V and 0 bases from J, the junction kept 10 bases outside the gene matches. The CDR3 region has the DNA TGCGCCAGCAGCCTTCGACAGGGTCTGACTAGCACAGATACGCAGTATTTT. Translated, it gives CASSLRQGLTSTDTQYF.